One TCR beta chain is described in this entry. This sample stems from a study of blood T cell repertoires in COVID-19. Profiled with immunoSEQ multiplex PCR; TCRdb holds only in-frame clones, not every one. The repertoire holds 150,000 to 200,000 clones, with around 83% as singletons. Trimming took 6 bases from V and 7 from J, leaving 13 bases between them. The length of the CDR3 is 13 residues. Germline CDR1 and CDR2: KGHSH and LQKENI. Sequenced: peripheral blood. This chain links TRBV18 with TRBJ1-5; maybe TRBD1 (5 bases). The receptor's source is a man in his 70s who had recovered from COVID-19. CDR3 DNA: TGTGCCAGCTCCTTGGAAGGGGAACAGCCCCAGCATTTT. Residues: CASSLEGEQPQHF.